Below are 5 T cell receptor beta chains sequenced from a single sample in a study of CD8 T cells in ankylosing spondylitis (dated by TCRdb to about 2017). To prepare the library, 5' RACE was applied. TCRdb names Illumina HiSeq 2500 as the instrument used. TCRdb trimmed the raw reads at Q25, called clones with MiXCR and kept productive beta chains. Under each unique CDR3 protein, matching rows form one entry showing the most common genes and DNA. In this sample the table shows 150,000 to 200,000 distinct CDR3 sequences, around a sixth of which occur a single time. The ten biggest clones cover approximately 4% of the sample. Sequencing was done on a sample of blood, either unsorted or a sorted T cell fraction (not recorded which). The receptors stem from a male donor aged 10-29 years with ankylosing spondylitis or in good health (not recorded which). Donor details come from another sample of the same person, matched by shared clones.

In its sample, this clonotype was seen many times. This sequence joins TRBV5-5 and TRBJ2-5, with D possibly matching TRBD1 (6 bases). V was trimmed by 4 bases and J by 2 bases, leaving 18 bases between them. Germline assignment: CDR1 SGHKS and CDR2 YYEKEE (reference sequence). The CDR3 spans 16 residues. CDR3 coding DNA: TGTGCCAGCAGCAAGGACAGACAAACTCTACAAGAGACCCAGTACTTC. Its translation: CASSKDRQTLQETQYF.

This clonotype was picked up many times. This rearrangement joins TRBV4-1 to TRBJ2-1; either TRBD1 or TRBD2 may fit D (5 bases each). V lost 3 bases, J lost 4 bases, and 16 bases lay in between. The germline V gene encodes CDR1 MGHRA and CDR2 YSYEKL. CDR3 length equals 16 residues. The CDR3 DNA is TGCGCCAGCAGCCAGTCCCGGGACCTAGGTTACAATGAGCAGTTCTTC. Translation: CASSQSRDLGYNEQFF.

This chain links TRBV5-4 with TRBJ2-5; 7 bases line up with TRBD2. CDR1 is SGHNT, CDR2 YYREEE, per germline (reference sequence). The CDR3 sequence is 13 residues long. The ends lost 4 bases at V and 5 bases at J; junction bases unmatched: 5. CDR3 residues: CASSPGGMETQYF. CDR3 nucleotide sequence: TGTGCCAGCAGCCCCGGGGGGATGGAGACCCAGTACTTC.

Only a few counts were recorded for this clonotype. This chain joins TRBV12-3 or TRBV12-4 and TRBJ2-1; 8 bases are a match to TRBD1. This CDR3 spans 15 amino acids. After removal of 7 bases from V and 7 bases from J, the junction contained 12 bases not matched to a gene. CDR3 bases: TGTGCCAGCACCCATGACAGGGGCAGTCGGAATGAGCAGTTCTTC. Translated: CASTHDRGSRNEQFF.

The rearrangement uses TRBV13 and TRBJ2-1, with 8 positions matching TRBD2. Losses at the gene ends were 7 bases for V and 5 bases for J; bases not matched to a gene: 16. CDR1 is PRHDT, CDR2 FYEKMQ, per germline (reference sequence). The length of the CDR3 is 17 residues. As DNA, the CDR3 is TGTGCCAGCATCAAAGTTACAAGCGGGAGTTTCCACAATGAGCAGTTCTTC. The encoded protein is CASIKVTSGSFHNEQFF.